These 6 T cell receptor beta chains originate from one sample sequenced in a study of regulatory T cells in long-lasting Graves disease. Library construction for TCR beta used iRepertoire HTBI primers and Arm-PCR of CDR3 regions. TCRdb used MiXCR to reprocess the multiplex PCR reads, holding one entry per CDR3 protein. The table lists some 600,000 distinct CDR3 sequences, roughly 16% of them singletons. Time point denoted: newly diagnosed GD, antithyroid drugs for less than 3 months. The TCR library used RNA extracted from PBMCs. The sample was also linked to a second study, of T cells in Graves' hyperthyroidism and ophthalmopathy.

The source material was peripheral blood mononuclear cells (PBMCs), sampled at new diagnosis, from a patient treated with antithyroid drugs. The receptor source for this set is a man aged 18 to 29 with Graves disease.

This clonotype was observed at least ten times. The V call is TRBV12-3 or TRBV12-4, the J call TRBJ2-5, with D hard to call. Trimming removed 6 bases at V and 5 bases at J, with 10 bases between. The CDR3 length is 12 residues. CDR3 in amino acids: CASRSIGETQYF. CDR3 nucleotide sequence: TGTGCCAGCAGGAGTATCGGGGAGACCCAGTACTTC.

For this clonotype: The CDR3 does not end in the conserved phenylalanine or tryptophan, so this is likely a read error. V gene TRBV6-2 or TRBV6-3 combines with J gene TRBJ1-1; tentative D call: TRBD1 (6 bases). Germline CDR1 and CDR2: MNHEY and SVGEGT. V was cut by 10 bases and J by 1 base, with 22 bases left in between. The CDR3 totals 16 residues. For the CDR3, the DNA is TGTGCCATCAGGGGACACCGGGACGGACAGAACACTGAAGCTTTCTCT. This sequence encodes CAIRGHRDGQNTEAFS.

Ten or more counts support this clonotype. The chain has TRBV7-8 and TRBJ2-3; 14 nucleotides agree with TRBD2. The CDR3 covers 17 residues. The germline gives CDR1 SGHVS, CDR2 FQNEAQ. Unmatched junction bases numbered 6, after V lost 5 bases and J lost 2 bases. The CDR3 region has the DNA TGTGCCAGCAGCCTACCGACTAGCGGGAGGGCCACAGATACGCAGTATTTT. It yields the protein CASSLPTSGRATDTQYF.

This clonotype appeared a single time. Being one base from a much bigger clone, this may be a read error. The V call is TRBV5-1, the J call TRBJ1-2, with a possible D match to TRBD1 (6 bases). Germline V gene lookup returns CDR1 SGHRS and CDR2 YFSETQ. The CDR3 consists of 16 residues. The CDR3 sequence: CASGLEQGREDKGYTF. The DNA of the CDR3 is TGCGCCAGCGGCTTGGAGCAGGGGCGAGAGGATAAGGGCTACACCTTC.

A remark on this clonotype: The CDR3 end shows no conserved phenylalanine or tryptophan, and so a read error is likely. The chain carries TRBV20-1 and TRBJ1-2, with 7 bases identical to TRBD1. The V gene's germline CDR1 is DFQATT and CDR2 SNEGSKA (reference sequence). J was trimmed by 3 bases and V by 6 bases; bases with no gene match: 4. This CDR3 comprises 12 residues. The CDR3 loop reads CSAEGADYGYTS. As DNA, the CDR3 is TGCAGTGCAGAGGGGGCGGACTATGGCTACACCTCC.

This clonotype was counted ten times or more. The chain uses TRBV29-1 and TRBJ1-1; D is unresolved. V lost 4 bases, J lost 1 base, and 10 bases lay in between. The CDR3 is made up of 13 amino acids. Germline V gene sequence: CDR1 SQVTM, CDR2 ANQGSEA. The CDR3, as DNA: TGCAGCGTTGCCGAGTGGAGGAACACTGAAGCTTTCTTT. Translated: CSVAEWRNTEAFF.